A single T cell receptor (beta chain) is shown here with its context. Its antigen is currently unknown. UMIs were added to TCR cDNA along with a universal primer site when it was made by 5'RACE template switching. In TCRdb, the 5' RACE reads were re-called with MiXCR into one record per CDR3 protein. The sample yields more than 450,000 distinct CDR3 sequences, around a fifth seen once. This sample stems from a study of T cells after yellow fever vaccination. Study results and limitations: There was a possibility that FACS-sorted repertoires contained abundant clonotypes contaminating from the bulk population. Faster peaking, at day 5 versus 15, marked a secondary response that was weaker.

The CDR3 sequence is 15 residues long. Germline-derived CDR1 and CDR2 are SGHAT and FQNNGV. The source was PBMCs, collected approximately 22 days after the first yellow fever vaccination. The sequence was obtained from a man aged 18 to 30 who received the YFV17D yellow fever vaccine. The V and J genes are TRBV11-2 and TRBJ2-3, with TRBD2 matching 8 bases. The CDR3 sequence: CSSAGGGFYTDTQYF. The CDR3 bases are TGTTCATCAGCTGGCGGGGGGTTTTACACAGATACGCAGTATTTT.